A selection of T cell receptor beta chains follows, all from one sample in a study of CD8 T cells in ankylosing spondylitis. Each CDR3 protein gets one entry after TCRdb re-called the 5' RACE reads with MiXCR. The data contain more than 150,000 distinct CDR3 sequences, around a tenth of them singletons. The sample consisted of blood, either unsorted or a sorted T cell fraction (not recorded which). These receptors all stem from a male donor with ankylosing spondylitis or in good health (not recorded which). Both conserved end residues are part of each CDR3. The D gene is left open where the match is weak.

TRBD2 | TRBV7-2 | CASSTRGAYEQYF
TRBD2 | TRBV29-1 | CSVKASGRTDTQYF
TRBD2 | TRBV11-3 | CASSPPLAGGDIQYF
TRBD2 | TRBV7-2 | CASSPTSGGTTDTQYF
NA | TRBV20-1 | CSATLSLNRNNEQFF
NA | TRBV15 | CATSGTGYEQYF
NA | TRBV6-5 | CASSYGYPLGENTEAFF
NA | TRBV10-3 | CAIRAESDNSPLHF
NA | TRBV27 | CATSRGAGELFF
NA | TRBV5-1 | CASSSEQGNTGELFF
NA | TRBV6-5 | CASAIWESWGSDGYTF
TRBD1 | TRBV12-3/TRBV12-4 | CASSSTGTAVEAFF
NA | TRBV7-8 | CASSRNQGTEAFF
NA | TRBV27 | CASSENNQPQHF
TRBD1 | TRBV4-3 | CASSQDLRQGVNYGYTF
NA | TRBV29-1 | CSVEVRGLEQYF
NA | TRBV29-1 | CSVANRAIPPYEQYF
NA | TRBV6-1 | CASRPPGGTINGYTF
NA | TRBV7-2 | CASSSLFSARTDTQYF
TRBD1 | TRBV20-1 | CSAREDRGLSGYTF